The clone carrying this T cell receptor (beta chain) was detected once. Its antigen is undetermined. CDR1 MNHEY and CDR2 SMNVEV come from the germline V gene (reference sequence). This CDR3 region has 13 residues. Trimming took off 3 bases at V and 5 bases at J, with 7 bases between the two ends. This entry is derived from a study of T cell responses to AZD1222 COVID-19 vaccine. Study in general: Second doses that came at about 4 or about 12 weeks were put together. Study results and caveats: The donor cohort was predominantly white British with a female majority, and clonal diversity may have been underestimated. Spike-specific TCR depth and breadth grew after two AZD1222 doses. A reported finding is that nearly half of spike-specific TCRs target unmutated variant regions.

The method was immunoSEQ multiplex PCR; TCRdb's version includes in-frame clones alone and lacks a portion of them. The sample yields 180,000 or so clones, 85% to 90% seen once. The TCR was taken from an adult in good health. The specimen comprised peripheral blood, sampled on day 0 of AZD1222 vaccination. V gene TRBV27 combines with J gene TRBJ2-2; D might be TRBD1 (5 bases). CDR3 sequence reads: CASSFRVTGELFF. CDR3 nucleotides: TGTGCCAGCAGTTTCAGGGTAACCGGGGAGCTGTTTTTT.